This entry features one T cell receptor (beta chain) sequence. TCRdb's copy holds only in-frame clones and misses some; the assay was immunoSEQ multiplex PCR. The sample lists tens of thousands of clones, around 92% seen once, with 6% to 8% in the top ten. Each clinical donor contributed on average around 100,000 T cells from unsorted cryopreserved PBMC. This sample is part of a study of T cells in tuberculosis. For the study at large: Sequenced TCRs come from CD1B-GMM tetramer-binding T cells. This South African cohort compared adolescents with or without latent tuberculosis against adults with active tuberculosis.

The CDR3 is 16 residues long. Per germline, CDR1 MGHRA and CDR2 YSYEKL. The ends lost 4 bases at V and 0 bases at J; junction bases unmatched: 6. The sequence came from a donor aged 5-35 years with latent tuberculosis or without tuberculosis infection. Some clones in this sample may be carry-over from other donors' samples. The chain carries TRBV4-1 and TRBJ2-7, with TRBD1 matching over 10 bases. Sequenced input: PBMCs. The DNA for the CDR3 is TGCGCCAGCAGCCCCACCGGGACAGGGGTCTCCTACGAGCAGTACTTC. Its protein product is CASSPTGTGVSYEQYF.